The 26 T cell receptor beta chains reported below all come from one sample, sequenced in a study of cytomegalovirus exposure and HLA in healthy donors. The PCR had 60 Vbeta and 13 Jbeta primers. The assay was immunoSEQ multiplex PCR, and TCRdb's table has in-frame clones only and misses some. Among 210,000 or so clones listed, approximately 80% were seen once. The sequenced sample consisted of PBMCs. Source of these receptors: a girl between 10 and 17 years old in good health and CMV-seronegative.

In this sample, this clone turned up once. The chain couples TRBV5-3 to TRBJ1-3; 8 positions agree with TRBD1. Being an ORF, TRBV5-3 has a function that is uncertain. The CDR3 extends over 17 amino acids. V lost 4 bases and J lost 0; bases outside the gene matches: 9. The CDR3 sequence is CARSPGQDRCSGNTIYF. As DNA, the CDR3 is TGTGCCAGAAGCCCGGGACAGGATCGTTGCTCTGGAAACACCATATATTTT.

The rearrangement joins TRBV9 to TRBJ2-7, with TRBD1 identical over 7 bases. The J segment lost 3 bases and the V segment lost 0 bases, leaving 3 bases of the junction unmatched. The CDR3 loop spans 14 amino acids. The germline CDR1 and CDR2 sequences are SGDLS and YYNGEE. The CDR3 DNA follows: TGTGCCAGCAGCGTAGATCCAGGGGGCTACGAGCAGTACTTC. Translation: CASSVDPGGYEQYF.

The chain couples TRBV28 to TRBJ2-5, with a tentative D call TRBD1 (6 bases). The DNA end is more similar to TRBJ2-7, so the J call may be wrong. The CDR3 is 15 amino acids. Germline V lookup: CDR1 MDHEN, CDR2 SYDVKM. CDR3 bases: TGTGCCAGCAGTTTGACAGGCGGTGTCGGTTACGAGCAGTACTTC. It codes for CASSLTGGVGYEQYF.

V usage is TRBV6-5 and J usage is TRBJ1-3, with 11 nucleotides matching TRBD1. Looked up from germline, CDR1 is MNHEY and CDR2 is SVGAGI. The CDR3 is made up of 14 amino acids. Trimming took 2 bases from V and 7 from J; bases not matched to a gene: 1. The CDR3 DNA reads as TGTGCCAGCAGTTACCGGGACAGGGGGAACACCATATATTTT. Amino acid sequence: CASSYRDRGNTIYF.

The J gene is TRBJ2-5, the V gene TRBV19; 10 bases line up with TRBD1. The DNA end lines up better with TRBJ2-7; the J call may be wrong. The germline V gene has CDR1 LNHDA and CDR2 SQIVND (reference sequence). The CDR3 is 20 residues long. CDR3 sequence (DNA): TGTGCCAGTAGTATCCATCAGTCCACCCTCCGGGACAGGGGTTCCTACGAGCAGTACTTC. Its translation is CASSIHQSTLRDRGSYEQYF.

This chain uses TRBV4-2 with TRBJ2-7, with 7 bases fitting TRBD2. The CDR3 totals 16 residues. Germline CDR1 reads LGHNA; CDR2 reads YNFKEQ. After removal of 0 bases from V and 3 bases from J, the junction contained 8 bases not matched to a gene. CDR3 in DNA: TGTGCCAGCAGCCAAGATGGGAGCGGGATAATCTACGAGCAGTACTTC. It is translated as CASSQDGSGIIYEQYF.

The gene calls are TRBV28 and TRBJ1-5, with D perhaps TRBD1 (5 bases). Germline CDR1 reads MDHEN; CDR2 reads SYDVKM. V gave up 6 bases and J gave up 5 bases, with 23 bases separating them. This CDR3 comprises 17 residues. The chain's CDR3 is CASSHPPQASFDQPQHF. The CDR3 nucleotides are TGTGCCAGCAGCCACCCCCCACAGGCTTCGTTCGATCAGCCCCAGCATTTT.

CDR3 region: CASSLARTSGRNNEQFF. The CDR3 DNA sequence: TGTGCCAGCAGCTTAGCGAGGACTAGCGGGAGAAACAATGAGCAGTTCTTC. The chain couples TRBV7-2 to TRBJ2-1; 13 positions agree with TRBD2. V lost 0 bases to trimming and J lost 5 bases; unmatched junction nucleotides: 4. Germline V CDR1 and CDR2: SGHTA, FQGNSA. The CDR3 spans 17 residues. The whole variable domain, filled in from reference TRBV7-2 and TRBJ2-1, reads GAGVSQSPSNKVTEKGKDVELRCDPISGHTALYWYRQSLGQGLEFLIYFQGNSAPDKSGLPSDRFSAERTGGSVSTLTIQRTQQEDSAVYLCASSLARTSGRNNEQFFGPGTRLTVL.

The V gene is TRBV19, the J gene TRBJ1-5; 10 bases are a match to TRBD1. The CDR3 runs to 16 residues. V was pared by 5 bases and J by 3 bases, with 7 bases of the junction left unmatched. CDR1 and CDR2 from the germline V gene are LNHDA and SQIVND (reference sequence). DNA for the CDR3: TGTGCCAGTAGTGCCAGGGACAGGGGATACAATCAGCCCCAGCATTTT. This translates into CASSARDRGYNQPQHF. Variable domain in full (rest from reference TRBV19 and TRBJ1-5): DGGITQSPKYLFRKEGQNVTLSCEQNLNHDAMYWYRQDPGQGLRLIYYSQIVNDFQKGDIAEGYSVSREKKESFPLTVTSAQKNPTAFYLCASSARDRGYNQPQHFGDGTRLSIL.

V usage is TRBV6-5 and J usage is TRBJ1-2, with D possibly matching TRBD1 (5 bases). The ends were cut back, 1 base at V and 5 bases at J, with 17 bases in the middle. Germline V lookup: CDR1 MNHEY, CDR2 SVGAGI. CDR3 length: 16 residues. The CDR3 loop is CASSYYPDDRGYGYTF. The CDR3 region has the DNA TGTGCCAGCAGTTACTACCCCGATGACAGAGGATATGGCTACACCTTC.

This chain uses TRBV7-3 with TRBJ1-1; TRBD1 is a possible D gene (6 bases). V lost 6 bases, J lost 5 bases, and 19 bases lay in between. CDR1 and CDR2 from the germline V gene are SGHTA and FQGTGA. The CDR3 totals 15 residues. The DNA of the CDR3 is TGTGCCAGCAGACGGGACACCGCGGCGGCGACTGAAGCTTTCTTT. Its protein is CASRRDTAAATEAFF.

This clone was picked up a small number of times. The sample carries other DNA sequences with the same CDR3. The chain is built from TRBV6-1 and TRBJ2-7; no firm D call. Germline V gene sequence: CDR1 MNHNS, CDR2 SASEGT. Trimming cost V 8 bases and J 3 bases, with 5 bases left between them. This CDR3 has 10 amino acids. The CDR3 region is CASRSYEQYF. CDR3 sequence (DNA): TGTGCCAGCCGGAGCTACGAGCAGTACTTC.

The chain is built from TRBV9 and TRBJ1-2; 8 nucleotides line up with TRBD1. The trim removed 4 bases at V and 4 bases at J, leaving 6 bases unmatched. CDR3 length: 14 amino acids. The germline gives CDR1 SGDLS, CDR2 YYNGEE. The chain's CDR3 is CASSSNTGGYGYTF. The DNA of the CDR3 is TGTGCCAGCAGCTCTAACACAGGGGGCTATGGCTACACCTTC.

The CDR3 coding sequence is TGCAGCGTTGCTTTATTGGGACAGGGTACCACCGGGGAGCTGTTTTTT. Its translation is CSVALLGQGTTGELFF. The gene calls are TRBV29-1 and TRBJ2-2; 9 bases map to TRBD1. Germline CDR1 SQVTM, CDR2 ANQGSEA. The CDR3 spans 16 residues. Trimming removed 4 bases from V and 4 bases from J; junction bases left unmatched: 10.

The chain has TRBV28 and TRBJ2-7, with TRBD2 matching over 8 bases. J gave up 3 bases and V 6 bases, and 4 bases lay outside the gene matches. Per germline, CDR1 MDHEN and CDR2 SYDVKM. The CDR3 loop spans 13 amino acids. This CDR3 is CASRFGTSYEQYF. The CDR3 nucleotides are TGTGCCAGCAGATTCGGGACTAGCTACGAGCAGTACTTC. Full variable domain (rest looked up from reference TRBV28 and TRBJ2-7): DVKVTQSSRYLVKRTGEKVFLECVQDMDHENMFWYRQDPGLGLRLIYFSYDVKMKEKGDIPEGYSVSREKKERFSLILESASTNQTSMYLCASRFGTSYEQYFGPGTRLTVT.

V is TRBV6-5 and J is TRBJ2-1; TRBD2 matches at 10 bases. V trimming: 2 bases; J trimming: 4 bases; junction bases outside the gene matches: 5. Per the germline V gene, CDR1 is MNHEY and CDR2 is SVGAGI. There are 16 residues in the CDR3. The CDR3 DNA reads TGTGCCAGCAGTTACCGGACTAGCGGCCGTTACAATGAGCAGTTCTTC. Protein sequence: CASSYRTSGRYNEQFF.

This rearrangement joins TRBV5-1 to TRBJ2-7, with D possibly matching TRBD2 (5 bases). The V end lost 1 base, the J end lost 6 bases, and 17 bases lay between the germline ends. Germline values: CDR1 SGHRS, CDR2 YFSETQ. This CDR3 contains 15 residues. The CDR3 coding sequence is TGCGCCAGCAGCTTGTATCGGACTTCCACGGCCGAGCAGTACTTC. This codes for CASSLYRTSTAEQYF.

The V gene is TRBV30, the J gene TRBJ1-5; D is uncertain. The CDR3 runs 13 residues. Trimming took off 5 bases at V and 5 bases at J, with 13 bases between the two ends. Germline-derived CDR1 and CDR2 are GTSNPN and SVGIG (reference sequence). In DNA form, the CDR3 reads TGTGCCTGGGGAGACTTTCATTATCAGCCCCAGCATTTT. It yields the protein CAWGDFHYQPQHF.

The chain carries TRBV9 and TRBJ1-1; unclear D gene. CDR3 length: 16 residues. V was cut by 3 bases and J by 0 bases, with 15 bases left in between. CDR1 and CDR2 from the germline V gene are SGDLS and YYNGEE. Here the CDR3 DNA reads TGTGCCAGCAGCGCCCTTGGTCGGTCCTTGAACACTGAAGCTTTCTTT. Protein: CASSALGRSLNTEAFF.

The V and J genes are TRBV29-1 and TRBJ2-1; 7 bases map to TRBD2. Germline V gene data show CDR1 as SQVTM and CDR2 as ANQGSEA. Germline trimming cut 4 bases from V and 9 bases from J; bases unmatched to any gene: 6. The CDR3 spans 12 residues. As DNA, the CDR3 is TGCAGCGTTGGGGAGGGAAGATCTGAGCAGTTCTTC. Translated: CSVGEGRSEQFF.

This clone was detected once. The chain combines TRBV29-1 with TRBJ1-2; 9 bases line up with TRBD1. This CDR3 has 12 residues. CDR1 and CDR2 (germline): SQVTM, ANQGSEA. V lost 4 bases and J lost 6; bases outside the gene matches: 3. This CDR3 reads CSVGTGENGYTF. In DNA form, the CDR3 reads TGCAGCGTTGGGACAGGGGAAAATGGCTACACCTTC.

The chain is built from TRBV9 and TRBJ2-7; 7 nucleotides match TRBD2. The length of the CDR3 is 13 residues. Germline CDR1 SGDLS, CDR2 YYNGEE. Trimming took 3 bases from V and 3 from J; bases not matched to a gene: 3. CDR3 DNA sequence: TGTGCCAGCAGCGGCGGGGGTTTCTACGAGCAGTACTTC. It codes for CASSGGGFYEQYF. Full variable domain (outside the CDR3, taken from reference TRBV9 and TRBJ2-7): DSGVTQTPKHLITATGQRVTLRCSPRSGDLSVYWYQQSLDQGLQFLIQYYNGEERAKGNILERFSAQQFPDLHSELNLSSLELGDSALYFCASSGGGFYEQYFGPGTRLTVT.

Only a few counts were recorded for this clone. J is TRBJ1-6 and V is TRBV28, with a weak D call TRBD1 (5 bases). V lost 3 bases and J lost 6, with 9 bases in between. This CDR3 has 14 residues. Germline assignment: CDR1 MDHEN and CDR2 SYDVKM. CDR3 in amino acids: CASSLTARNSPLHF. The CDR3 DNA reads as TGTGCCAGCAGTTTGACAGCCCGTAATTCACCCCTCCACTTT.

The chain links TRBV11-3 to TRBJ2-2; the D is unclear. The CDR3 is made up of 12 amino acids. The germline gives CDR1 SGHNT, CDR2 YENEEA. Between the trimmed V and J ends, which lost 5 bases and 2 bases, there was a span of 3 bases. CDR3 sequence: CASSHNTGELFF. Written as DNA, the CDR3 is TGTGCCAGCAGCCATAACACCGGGGAGCTGTTTTTT. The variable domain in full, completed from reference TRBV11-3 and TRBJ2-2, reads EAGVVQSPRYKIIEKKQPVAFWCNPISGHNTLYWYLQNLGQGPELLIRYENEEAVDDSQLPKDRFSAERLKGVDSTLKIQPAELGDSAVYLCASSHNTGELFFGEGSRLTVL.

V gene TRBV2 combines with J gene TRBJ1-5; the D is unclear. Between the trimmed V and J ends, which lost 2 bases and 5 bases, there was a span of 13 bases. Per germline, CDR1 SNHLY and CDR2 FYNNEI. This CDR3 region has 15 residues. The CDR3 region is CASSERRFSDQPQHF. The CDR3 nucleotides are TGTGCCAGCAGTGAAAGGCGGTTCAGCGATCAGCCCCAGCATTTT.

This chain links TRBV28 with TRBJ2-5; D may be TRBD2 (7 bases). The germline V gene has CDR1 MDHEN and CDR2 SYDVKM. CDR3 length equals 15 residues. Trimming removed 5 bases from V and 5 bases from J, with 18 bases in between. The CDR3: CASSDTGGVGETQYF. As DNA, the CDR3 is TGTGCCAGCAGTGACACGGGGGGCGTGGGTGAGACCCAGTACTTC.